The 19 T cell receptor beta chains in this list originate from one sample, sequenced in a study of blood T cell repertoires in COVID-19. Profiling relied on immunoSEQ multiplex PCR, and the TCRdb table lists in-frame clones only, not all of them. Here the sample spans some 130,000 clones, roughly 80% being singletons. The material sequenced was PBMCs or T cells enriched from blood (not recorded which). The origin of the receptors is a woman aged 45-60 years who had recovered from COVID-19.

This chain links TRBV14 with TRBJ2-7, with D possibly TRBD1 on 6 matching bases. The CDR3 contains 13 residues. V was trimmed by 4 bases and J by 6 bases, leaving 13 bases between them. Per germline, CDR1 SGHDN and CDR2 FVKESK. The chain's CDR3 is CASSRYRDTEQYF. CDR3 coding DNA: TGTGCCAGCAGCCGATACCGGGACACCGAGCAGTACTTC.

This sequence joins TRBV5-1 and TRBJ1-1, with 9 bases aligning to TRBD1. The CDR3 is made up of 15 amino acids. J lost 5 bases, V lost 4 bases, and 9 bases had no gene match. Germline-derived CDR1 and CDR2 are SGHRS and YFSETQ. CDR3 amino acids: CASSTSGQGGTEAFF. The CDR3 DNA reads TGCGCCAGCAGCACGTCGGGACAGGGAGGGACTGAAGCTTTCTTT.

The chain couples TRBV5-1 to TRBJ2-4, with TRBD1 as a possible D gene (5 bases). The germline V and J ends were trimmed by 0 bases and 0 bases, with 16 bases remaining between them. CDR1 is SGHRS and CDR2 is YFSETQ in the germline V gene. This CDR3 spans 18 amino acids. The CDR3 nucleotides read TGCGCCAGCAGCTTGGGCAGGGAAGGGTCCCCAGCCAAAAACATTCAGTACTTC. Amino acid sequence: CASSLGREGSPAKNIQYF.

There are a few counts of this clone. The V call is TRBV11-2, the J call TRBJ2-7; 10 nucleotides line up with TRBD2. The CDR3 totals 17 residues. Germline V gene data show CDR1 as SGHAT and CDR2 as FQNNGV. The junction had 9 bases not matched to a gene; V was cut back by 1 base and J by 3 bases. The CDR3 DNA reads TGTGCCAGCAGCTTAGGAGTCCTAGCGGGGGCGTACTACGAGCAGTACTTC. The encoded protein is CASSLGVLAGAYYEQYF.

J is TRBJ2-7 and V is TRBV27; 11 bases map to TRBD1. Germline lookup yields CDR1 MNHEY and CDR2 SMNVEV (reference sequence). The length of the CDR3 is 12 residues. J lost 6 bases, V lost 8 bases, and 3 bases had no gene match. As DNA, the CDR3 is TGTGCCAGCCGGACAGGGGGCTTCGAGCAGTACTTC. Its protein product is CASRTGGFEQYF.

The chain joins TRBV19 to TRBJ1-5; 7 positions agree with TRBD1. Germline V gene sequence: CDR1 LNHDA, CDR2 SQIVND (reference sequence). J lost 6 bases, V lost 4 bases, and 6 bases had no gene match. CDR3 length: 14 residues. Written as DNA, the CDR3 is TGTGCCAGTAGTACAGGGACAGCGGGTCAGCCCCAGCATTTT. Its translation is CASSTGTAGQPQHF.

The CDR3 nucleotides read TGTGCCAGCAGTACCAGTGGCAGCTACGAGCAGTACGTC. This gives the protein CASSTSGSYEQYV. The chain recombines TRBV6-4 with TRBJ2-7; D remains unclear. CDR1 and CDR2 from the germline V gene are MRHNA and SNTAGT. The CDR3 spans 13 residues. The germline V and J ends were trimmed by 5 bases and 3 bases, with 11 bases remaining between them.

This chain joins TRBV5-4 and TRBJ2-2; 9 bases are a match to TRBD1. Germline values: CDR1 SGHNT, CDR2 YYREEE (reference sequence). Losses at the gene ends were 0 bases for V and 1 base for J; bases not matched to a gene: 1. This CDR3 spans 16 amino acids. DNA of the CDR3: TGTGCCAGCAGCTTGGCGGGACAGGGGAACACCGGGGAGCTGTTTTTT. The encoded protein is CASSLAGQGNTGELFF.

The gene calls are TRBV9 and TRBJ2-2; the D is unclear. The CDR3 consists of 11 residues. V dropped 4 bases and J dropped 8 bases, with 6 bases sitting between them. Germline values: CDR1 SGDLS, CDR2 YYNGEE. The CDR3 spells CASSPRGELFF. CDR3 bases: TGTGCCAGCAGCCCACGGGGGGAGCTGTTTTTT.

The CDR3 DNA follows: TGTGCCAGCAGTGTACAAACAGGGGGCTCGGATAACACTGAAGCTTTCTTT. It specifies CASSVQTGGSDNTEAFF. The V gene is TRBV6-1, the J gene TRBJ1-1; 9 bases are shared with TRBD1. Unmatched junction bases numbered 11, after V lost 4 bases and J lost 2 bases. Germline assignment: CDR1 MNHNS and CDR2 SASEGT. The CDR3 contains 17 residues.

This clone was observed once. The chain employs TRBV29-1 and TRBJ2-1; the match to TRBD2 covers 13 bases. The CDR3 covers 16 residues. The germline gives CDR1 SQVTM, CDR2 ANQGSEA. V gave up 5 bases and J gave up 0 bases; unmatched junction bases: 4. The CDR3 nucleotides read TGCAGCGTTTCGACTAGCGGGGGGCCCTCCTACAATGAGCAGTTCTTC. Its protein product is CSVSTSGGPSYNEQFF.

This clone was recorded a few times. This chain uses TRBV28 with TRBJ2-7; 7 bases line up with TRBD1. Per germline, CDR1 MDHEN and CDR2 SYDVKM. With V trimmed by 4 bases and J by 2 bases, 11 bases remained unmatched. The CDR3 has 16 residues. The CDR3 DNA is TGTGCCAGCAGTTCTTTCTACAGGGGCAGGGCCTACGAGCAGTACGTC. Protein: CASSSFYRGRAYEQYV.

V is TRBV7-4 and J is TRBJ1-5; 9 bases fit TRBD1. The V gene's germline CDR1 is SGHVT and CDR2 SQSDAQ. This CDR3 is 17 amino acids long. J was trimmed by 5 bases and V by 2 bases; bases with no gene match: 10. The CDR3 DNA reads as TGTGCCAGCAGCTTAAAGGGACAGGGTATTTGTGATCAGCCCCAGCATTTT. Protein sequence: CASSLKGQGICDQPQHF.

The chain couples TRBV28 to TRBJ1-1, with D unresolved. The CDR3 spans 11 residues. V was trimmed by 2 bases and J by 11 bases, leaving 9 bases between them. Looked up from germline, CDR1 is MDHEN and CDR2 is SYDVKM. The CDR3 here is CASSLLGEAFF. CDR3 DNA: TGTGCCAGCAGTTTACTCGGGGAGGCTTTCTTT.

V usage is TRBV4-1 and J usage is TRBJ2-1; unclear D gene. V shed 1 base and J shed 0 bases, with 7 bases lying between them. This CDR3 comprises 15 residues. The germline CDR1 and CDR2 sequences are MGHRA and YSYEKL. CDR3 protein: CASSQASGSYNEQFF. DNA of the CDR3: TGCGCCAGCAGCCAAGCCAGTGGCTCCTACAATGAGCAGTTCTTC.

This clone was picked up a small number of times. This rearrangement joins TRBV7-9 to TRBJ1-5, with 8 bases aligning to TRBD1. V trimming: 4 bases; J trimming: 3 bases; junction bases outside the gene matches: 8. The CDR3 covers 16 residues. Germline V gene lookup returns CDR1 SEHNR and CDR2 FQNEAQ (reference sequence). CDR3 amino acids: CASSSYTGGTNQPQHF. The CDR3 DNA sequence: TGTGCCAGCAGCTCCTATACAGGGGGTACCAATCAGCCCCAGCATTTT.

This clone turned up a few times. The gene calls are TRBV2 and TRBJ2-3, with 7 nucleotides matching TRBD1. With V trimmed by 9 bases and J by 0 bases, 3 bases remained unmatched. Germline CDR1 reads SNHLY; CDR2 reads FYNNEI. This CDR3 region has 13 residues. CDR3 in amino acids: CASHRGSTDTQYF. The CDR3 bases are TGTGCCAGTCACAGGGGAAGCACAGATACGCAGTATTTT.

The gene calls are TRBV14 and TRBJ2-1; perhaps TRBD1 as D (6 bases). Per the germline V gene, CDR1 is SGHDN and CDR2 is FVKESK. V lost 3 bases, J lost 5 bases, and 11 bases lay in between. This CDR3 comprises 14 residues. CDR3 sequence (DNA): TGTGCCAGCAGCCAGGGACACGTTAACAATGAGCAGTTCTTC. As protein: CASSQGHVNNEQFF.

The V call is TRBV10-3, the J call TRBJ1-1; 8 bases align to TRBD1. Losses at the gene ends were 6 bases for V and 6 bases for J; bases not matched to a gene: 9. The CDR3 is 14 amino acids. CDR1 is ENHRY, CDR2 SYGVKD, per germline. The CDR3 coding sequence is TGTGCCATCAGGGACGGACAGGGAATGGCTGAAGCTTTCTTT. It is translated as CAIRDGQGMAEAFF.